A single sample is the source of the 32 T cell receptor beta chains below, sequenced in a study of cytomegalovirus exposure and HLA in healthy donors. It was with 60 Vbeta and 13 Jbeta primers that the PCR ran. The protocol was immunoSEQ multiplex PCR, while the TCRdb copy is restricted to in-frame clones and leaves out a portion. The repertoire holds around 70,000 clones, with 62% as singletons. The specimen was PBMCs. The receptors were sampled from a man aged 30-40 years in good health and CMV-seronegative.

The rearrangement links TRBV2 to TRBJ1-6; D gene ambiguous. There are 13 residues in the CDR3. V lost 6 bases, J lost 4 bases, and 7 bases lay in between. CDR1 and CDR2 from the germline V gene are SNHLY and FYNNEI. Here the CDR3 reads CASRDLYNSPLHF. In DNA form, the CDR3 reads TGTGCCAGCAGGGACTTGTATAATTCACCCCTCCACTTT.

This chain connects TRBV15 to TRBJ1-4, with unresolved D. Germline loops: CDR1 LNHNV, CDR2 YYDKDF (reference sequence). Deletions cut 0 bases from V and 5 bases from J, with 7 bases between. This CDR3 is built from 14 residues. CDR3 protein: CATSRDSGNEKLFF. In DNA, the CDR3 is TGTGCCACCAGCAGAGATAGCGGGAATGAAAAACTGTTTTTT.

This clone showed up just a few times. The V call is TRBV14, the J call TRBJ2-7; the match to TRBD1 covers 8 bases. With V trimmed by 6 bases and J by 9 bases, 13 bases remained unmatched. Germline V gene lookup returns CDR1 SGHDN and CDR2 FVKESK. The CDR3 extends over 14 amino acids. The CDR3 sequence is CASRKGQVQAVQYF. As DNA, the CDR3 is TGTGCCAGCAGGAAGGGACAGGTCCAGGCAGTGCAGTACTTC.

The genes are TRBV6-4 and TRBJ2-5, with 11 bases that match TRBD2. Germline-derived CDR1 and CDR2 are MRHNA and SNTAGT. Unmatched junction bases numbered 8, after V lost 0 bases and J lost 5 bases. The CDR3 has 17 residues. The CDR3 DNA reads TGTGCCAGCAGTGACTCGGCTTCTAGCGGGGGGTTCGAGACCCAGTACTTC. Residues: CASSDSASSGGFETQYF.

The CDR3 reads CASSLEAGGGETQYF. In DNA form, the CDR3 reads TGTGCCAGCAGCTTAGAGGCAGGGGGCGGAGAGACCCAGTACTTC. J is TRBJ2-5 and V is TRBV7-7; 8 bases map to TRBD1. With 1 base clipped from V and 4 bases from J, the junction kept 5 bases outside the gene matches. The CDR3 loop spans 15 amino acids. Germline assignment: CDR1 SSHAT and CDR2 FNYEAQ (reference sequence).

The chain joins TRBV14 to TRBJ2-3; weak D call: TRBD2 (7 bases). The CDR3 is 16 amino acids. Per germline, CDR1 SGHDN and CDR2 FVKESK. V lost 1 base and J lost 3, with 14 bases in between. CDR3 nucleotides: TGTGCCAGCAGCCAAGGGGAGGGGGTAACTACAGATACGCAGTATTTT. This encodes CASSQGEGVTTDTQYF.

This chain uses TRBV5-1 with TRBJ1-2, with D possibly matching TRBD1 (6 bases). The CDR3 is 14 amino acids. The germline V and J ends were trimmed by 3 bases and 4 bases, with 13 bases remaining between them. CDR1 and CDR2 (germline): SGHRS, YFSETQ. CDR3 amino acids: CASSSNRDSYGYTF. The CDR3 DNA reads TGCGCCAGCAGCTCGAACAGGGATTCCTATGGCTACACCTTC.

The V call is TRBV4-1, the J call TRBJ2-3; 8 bases map to TRBD2. The CDR3 is made up of 16 amino acids. Trimming removed 1 base from V and 1 base from J; junction bases left unmatched: 4. Germline assignment: CDR1 MGHRA and CDR2 YSYEKL. For the CDR3, the DNA is TGCGCCAGCAGCCAAGGAGAACTAGCGGGCACAGATACGCAGTATTTT. This translates into CASSQGELAGTDTQYF.

The V and J genes are TRBV9 and TRBJ2-2, with D perhaps TRBD1 (6 bases). Trimming cost V 3 bases and J 5 bases, with 11 bases left between them. The germline gives CDR1 SGDLS, CDR2 YYNGEE. There are 14 residues in the CDR3. In DNA form, the CDR3 reads TGTGCCAGCAGCGCCGCGAGGGGGACCGGGGAGCTGTTTTTT. It translates to CASSAARGTGELFF. Based on the CDR3 plus reference TRBV9 and TRBJ2-2, the full variable domain is DSGVTQTPKHLITATGQRVTLRCSPRSGDLSVYWYQQSLDQGLQFLIQYYNGEERAKGNILERFSAQQFPDLHSELNLSSLELGDSALYFCASSAARGTGELFFGEGSRLTVL.

This clone was seen a handful of times. V is TRBV30 and J is TRBJ2-5; D unresolved. Per the germline V gene, CDR1 is GTSNPN and CDR2 is SVGIG (reference sequence). The CDR3 consists of 14 residues. The V end was cut by 0 bases, the J end by 2 bases, with 10 bases between. CDR3 protein: CAWSVSLLQETQYF. CDR3 DNA sequence: TGTGCCTGGAGTGTATCCTTACTACAAGAGACCCAGTACTTC. The full variable domain, rest sourced from reference TRBV30 and TRBJ2-5, is SQTIHQWPATLVQPVGSPLSLECTVEGTSNPNLYWYRQAAGRGLQLLFYSVGIGQISSEVPQNLSASRPQDRQFILSSKKLLLSDSGFYLCAWSVSLLQETQYFGPGTRLLVL.

CDR3 bases: TGCAGCGTTGAAGTAGCCCCGAACACTGAAGCTTTCTTT. Its translation is CSVEVAPNTEAFF. The chain uses TRBV29-1 and TRBJ1-1; no reliable D call. This CDR3 has 13 residues. The germline V gene has CDR1 SQVTM and CDR2 ANQGSEA. Trimming removed 1 base from V and 1 base from J, with 7 bases in between.

The chain has TRBV5-8 and TRBJ2-5, with 12 positions matching TRBD2. After removal of 0 bases from V and 0 bases from J, the junction contained 0 bases not matched to a gene. This CDR3 comprises 16 residues. CDR1 and CDR2 from the germline V gene are SGHTS and YDEGEE. The CDR3 sequence is CASSLGTSGDQETQYF. For the CDR3, the DNA is TGTGCCAGCAGCTTGGGGACTAGCGGGGACCAAGAGACCCAGTACTTC.

The genes are TRBV7-8 and TRBJ2-1, with TRBD2 identical over 10 bases. This CDR3 comprises 17 residues. V was clipped by 2 bases and J by 4 bases; unmatched bases: 8. Germline V gene sequence: CDR1 SGHVS, CDR2 FQNEAQ. In nucleotides, the CDR3 is TGTGCCAGCAGCTTATTCACTATAGCGGGGGGTTACAATGAGCAGTTCTTC. Protein sequence: CASSLFTIAGGYNEQFF.

This chain joins TRBV11-2 and TRBJ1-1, with 8 nucleotides matching TRBD1. CDR1 and CDR2 (germline): SGHAT, FQNNGV. Germline trimming cut 6 bases from V and 5 bases from J; bases unmatched to any gene: 14. There are 16 residues in the CDR3. The chain's CDR3 is CASRPGAGGVKTEAFF. The CDR3 coding sequence is TGTGCCAGCAGGCCAGGGGCAGGGGGCGTTAAGACTGAAGCTTTCTTT. Filled out from reference TRBV11-2 and TRBJ1-1, the complete variable domain reads EAGVAQSPRYKIIEKRQSVAFWCNPISGHATLYWYQQILGQGPKLLIQFQNNGVVDDSQLPKDRFSAERLKGVDSTLKIQPAKLEDSAVYLCASRPGAGGVKTEAFFGQGTRLTVV.

The chain uses TRBV5-8 and TRBJ1-6, with TRBD1 identical over 9 bases. With 4 bases clipped from V and 8 bases from J, the junction kept 4 bases outside the gene matches. CDR3 length: 14 residues. The V gene's germline CDR1 is SGHTS and CDR2 YDEGEE. CDR3 loop: CASSPGQGYSPLHF. The CDR3, as DNA: TGTGCCAGCAGCCCGGGACAGGGTTATTCACCCCTCCACTTT.

The CDR3 sequence: CASREQGFNEKLFF. CDR3 in DNA: TGTGCCAGTAGAGAACAGGGATTTAATGAAAAACTGTTTTTT. The chain recombines TRBV19 with TRBJ1-4, with D perhaps TRBD1 (6 bases). Germline assignment: CDR1 LNHDA and CDR2 SQIVND (reference sequence). This CDR3 is 14 amino acids long. Trimming took off 6 bases at V and 4 bases at J, with 12 bases between the two ends.

This chain joins TRBV30 and TRBJ1-1, with no clear D. Per the germline V gene, CDR1 is GTSNPN and CDR2 is SVGIG (reference sequence). V lost 3 bases to trimming and J lost 1 base, with 15 bases between them. The CDR3 spans 15 residues. CDR3 residues: CAWRTGRRANTEAFF. The CDR3 nucleotides read TGTGCCTGGAGAACGGGTAGGAGGGCGAACACTGAAGCTTTCTTT.

This sequence joins TRBV7-2 and TRBJ1-2, with D perhaps matching TRBD1 (6 bases). Germline V lookup: CDR1 SGHTA, CDR2 FQGNSA. The CDR3 loop spans 13 amino acids. V was clipped by 1 base and J by 8 bases, with 11 bases between them. In DNA form, the CDR3 reads TGTGCCAGCAGCTTAGTTAGGGGGAACGGCTACACCTTC. Encoded protein: CASSLVRGNGYTF.

The chain links TRBV6-4 to TRBJ2-1; 8 nucleotides agree with TRBD1. The V and J ends lost 6 bases and 4 bases, in that order; junction bases with no gene match: 8. CDR3 length equals 15 residues. CDR1 and CDR2 (germline): MRHNA, SNTAGT. The CDR3: CASSADGQGYNEQFF. The CDR3 bases are TGTGCCAGCAGCGCCGACGGACAGGGTTACAATGAGCAGTTCTTC.

This clone was detected only a few times. The rearrangement links TRBV25-1 to TRBJ2-5, with D uncertain. The germline V gene encodes CDR1 MGHDK and CDR2 SYGVNS. The germline V and J ends were trimmed by 1 base and 6 bases, with 12 bases remaining between them. The CDR3 is 14 residues long. As DNA, the CDR3 is TGTGCCAGCAGTGAATCGGTCTTTCCCAAGACCCAGTACTTC. It encodes CASSESVFPKTQYF.

CDR3 sequence: CASRNGTGIGELFF. For the CDR3, the DNA is TGTGCCAGCAGAAACGGGACAGGGATCGGGGAGCTGTTTTTT. The chain has TRBV25-1 and TRBJ2-2, with TRBD1 matching 9 bases. This CDR3 is 14 amino acids long. J was trimmed by 7 bases and V by 6 bases; bases with no gene match: 6. Germline V lookup: CDR1 MGHDK, CDR2 SYGVNS.

This chain connects TRBV7-2 to TRBJ1-5; no clear D. Germline lookup yields CDR1 SGHTA and CDR2 FQGNSA. This CDR3 comprises 15 residues. Trimming shortened V by 0 bases and J by 0 bases, and 6 bases separated the two germline ends. CDR3 protein: CASSLASNSNQPQHF. Here the CDR3 DNA reads TGTGCCAGCAGCTTAGCATCAAATAGCAATCAGCCCCAGCATTTT.

As concerns this clone: Other DNA sequences in the sample encode the same CDR3. V usage is TRBV9 and J usage is TRBJ2-3, with D hard to call. The germline V gene encodes CDR1 SGDLS and CDR2 YYNGEE. The CDR3 spans 12 residues. V shed 4 bases and J shed 7 bases, with 10 bases lying between them. Written as DNA, the CDR3 is TGTGCCAGCAGCCCTGGGCAGTATACGCAGTATTTT. This codes for CASSPGQYTQYF. Using reference TRBV9 and TRBJ2-3 for the parts outside the CDR3, the full variable domain is DSGVTQTPKHLITATGQRVTLRCSPRSGDLSVYWYQQSLDQGLQFLIQYYNGEERAKGNILERFSAQQFPDLHSELNLSSLELGDSALYFCASSPGQYTQYFGPGTRLTVL.

The chain uses TRBV4-1 and TRBJ1-2; D is unclear. V was trimmed by 0 bases and J by 2 bases, leaving 10 bases between them. The CDR3 covers 15 residues. CDR1 and CDR2 (germline): MGHRA, YSYEKL. The CDR3 DNA reads TGCGCCAGCAGCCAAGATTCCCCGGGAAACTATGGCTACACCTTC. It is translated as CASSQDSPGNYGYTF.

This clone showed up just once. V usage is TRBV7-9 and J usage is TRBJ2-1; 7 nucleotides align to TRBD2. Germline V gene lookup returns CDR1 SEHNR and CDR2 FQNEAQ (reference sequence). The V gene end was trimmed by 1 base and the J gene end by 4 bases; junction bases not matched to a gene: 10. The CDR3 runs 17 residues. The CDR3 protein is CASSLDGPRGGYNEQFF. As DNA, the CDR3 is TGTGCCAGCAGCTTAGACGGTCCCCGCGGGGGTTACAATGAGCAGTTCTTC.

This clone was seen just once. V is TRBV7-2 and J is TRBJ2-5; TRBD1 matches 9 bases. Trimming took 1 base from V and 2 from J; bases not matched to a gene: 8. The V gene's germline CDR1 is SGHTA and CDR2 FQGNSA. The CDR3 runs 17 residues. CDR3 nucleotide sequence: TGTGCCAGCAGCTTAGGAGTGCTGGGACAGGGTCAAGAGACCCAGTACTTC. Its protein is CASSLGVLGQGQETQYF.

V and J are TRBV6-6 and TRBJ2-1; 9 positions agree with TRBD1. The germline V gene has CDR1 MNHNY and CDR2 SVGAGI (reference sequence). With V trimmed by 5 bases and J by 2 bases, 4 bases remained unmatched. This CDR3 contains 15 residues. Here the CDR3 DNA reads TGTGCCAGCAGTCCGACAGGGGGGACCTACAATGAGCAGTTCTTC. Translated: CASSPTGGTYNEQFF.

In this sample, this clone turned up once. The V and J genes are TRBV4-2 and TRBJ1-6; D is perhaps TRBD1 (5 bases). The CDR3 is 18 amino acids. The germline V gene encodes CDR1 LGHNA and CDR2 YNFKEQ. With 2 bases removed from V and 0 bases from J, the gap between germline ends came to 14 bases. The chain's CDR3 is CASSQPGSVSSYNSPLHF. The CDR3 DNA reads as TGTGCCAGCAGCCAACCAGGGTCGGTTAGCTCCTATAATTCACCCCTCCACTTT.

This clone is classed as medium-sized. This chain uses TRBV2 with TRBJ2-7; possibly TRBD2 for D (5 bases). CDR3 size: 15 residues. The V gene's germline CDR1 is SNHLY and CDR2 FYNNEI. Trimming cost V 4 bases and J 3 bases, with 16 bases left between them. For the CDR3, the DNA is TGTGCCAGCAGTGCCAGTGTGGCGGGCGACTACGAGCAGTACTTC. Its translation: CASSASVAGDYEQYF.

The chain recombines TRBV30 with TRBJ1-5, with no clear D. V was shortened by 4 bases and J by 6 bases, with 13 bases between the two germline ends. Germline-derived CDR1 and CDR2 are GTSNPN and SVGIG (reference sequence). The CDR3 runs to 13 residues. Here the CDR3 DNA reads TGTGCCTGGACCCCCGCGGGGAGTCAGCCCCAGCATTTT. Translated: CAWTPAGSQPQHF.

The gene calls are TRBV13 and TRBJ2-1; the D gene is possibly TRBD2 (6 bases). This CDR3 is built from 14 residues. Trimming shortened V by 1 base and J by 5 bases, and 9 bases separated the two germline ends. From germline, CDR1 is PRHDT and CDR2 FYEKMQ (reference sequence). The CDR3 nucleotides read TGTGCCAGCAGCTTAGAAGGGGAGGACAATGAGCAGTTCTTC. It encodes CASSLEGEDNEQFF.

This chain joins TRBV5-1 and TRBJ1-5, with TRBD1 matching over 8 bases. The CDR3 has 14 amino acids. V lost 4 bases to trimming and J lost 2 bases; unmatched junction nucleotides: 2. In germline, CDR1 is SGHRS, CDR2 YFSETQ. CDR3 DNA: TGCGCCAGCAGCCTACAGGGGGGCAATCAGCCCCAGCATTTT. Translated: CASSLQGGNQPQHF.